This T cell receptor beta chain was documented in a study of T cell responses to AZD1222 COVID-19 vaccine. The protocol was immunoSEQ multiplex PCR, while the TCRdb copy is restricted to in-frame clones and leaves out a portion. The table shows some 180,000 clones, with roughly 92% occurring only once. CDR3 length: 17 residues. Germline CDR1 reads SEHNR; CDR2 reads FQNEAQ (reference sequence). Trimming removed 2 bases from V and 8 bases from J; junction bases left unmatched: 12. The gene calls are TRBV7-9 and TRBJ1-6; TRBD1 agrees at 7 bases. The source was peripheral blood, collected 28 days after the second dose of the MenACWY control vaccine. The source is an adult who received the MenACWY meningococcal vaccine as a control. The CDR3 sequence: CASSLPETGYGHSPLHF. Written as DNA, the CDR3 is TGTGCCAGCAGCTTACCCGAGACAGGGTACGGTCATTCACCCCTCCACTTT. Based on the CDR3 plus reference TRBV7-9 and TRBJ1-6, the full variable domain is DTGVSQNPRHKITKRGQNVTFRCDPISEHNRLYWYRQTLGQGPEFLTYFQNEAQLEKSRLLSDRFSAERPKGSFSTLEIQRTEQGDSAMYLCASSLPETGYGHSPLHFGNGTRLTVT.